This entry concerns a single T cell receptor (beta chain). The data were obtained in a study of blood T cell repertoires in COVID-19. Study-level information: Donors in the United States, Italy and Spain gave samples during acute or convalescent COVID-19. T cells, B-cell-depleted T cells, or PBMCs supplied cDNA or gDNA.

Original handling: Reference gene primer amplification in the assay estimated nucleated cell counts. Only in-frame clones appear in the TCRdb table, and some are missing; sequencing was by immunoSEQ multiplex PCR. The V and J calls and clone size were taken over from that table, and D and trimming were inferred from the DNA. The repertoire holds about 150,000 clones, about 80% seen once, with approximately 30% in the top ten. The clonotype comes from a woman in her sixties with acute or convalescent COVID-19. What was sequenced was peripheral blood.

The chain's CDR3 is CASSLLSGGVNEQFF. DNA for the CDR3: TGTGCCAGCAGTTTACTGAGCGGGGGTGTAAATGAGCAGTTCTTC. The rearrangement uses TRBV28 and TRBJ2-1, with 8 bases fitting TRBD2. CDR1 is MDHEN and CDR2 is SYDVKM in the germline V gene. J gave up 7 bases and V 2 bases, and 7 bases lay outside the gene matches. The CDR3 extends over 15 amino acids.